This record covers a single T cell receptor (beta chain). Its antigen is unidentified. The record originates from a study of shared clonotypes between healthy human individuals. Study background: Three CD4 naive, three CD4 memory, two CD8 naive and one CD8 memory plate were used per donor. Study observations and caveats: Generally, naive subsets came out with larger estimated richness than memory subsets. Among non-shared clonotypes, generation probabilities were lower than among those shared by all four donors.

The method was immunoSEQ multiplex PCR; TCRdb's version includes in-frame clones alone and lacks a portion of them. The table records around 720,000 clones, 55% to 85% of them present only once. V was pared by 3 bases and J by 4 bases, with 9 bases of the junction left unmatched. Per the germline V gene, CDR1 is MDHEN and CDR2 is SYDVKM. The CDR3 runs 16 residues. The source of this sequence is a woman in her 30s in good health. This chain joins TRBV28 and TRBJ2-1; 7 positions agree with TRBD2. The sample consisted of memory CD4+ T cells sorted from blood. Subset reported: CD45RA-negative fraction. Written as DNA, the CDR3 is TGTGCCAGCAGTTTTCCCCAAGCGGGACCATACAATGAGCAGTTCTTC. It is translated as CASSFPQAGPYNEQFF.